These T cell receptor beta chains were read from a single sample in a study of cytomegalovirus exposure and HLA in healthy donors. Data came from immunoSEQ multiplex PCR; TCRdb stores just in-frame clones and leaves some out. The table lists 130,000 or so clones, about 78% of them singletons, with roughly 1.5% in the top ten. Sequencing input: PBMCs. Receptors originate from a female donor in good health and CMV-seronegative. Each CDR3 is given with its conserved first and last residue. A D gene is named only where the DNA matches it firmly. Part of the rows lack a size; the others show once, few, many or a class for expanded clones.

D gene: TRBD1; V gene: TRBV19; J gene: TRBJ1-5; clone size: NA; CDR3 protein: CASSRTGGQPQHF; CDR3 DNA: TGTGCCAGTAGTCGGACAGGCGGGCAGCCCCAGCATTTT
D gene: NA; V gene: TRBV30; J gene: TRBJ1-2; clone size: NA; CDR3 protein: CACPPLGYGYTF; CDR3 DNA: TGTGCCTGTCCGCCTCTCGGCTATGGCTACACCTTC
D gene: NA; V gene: TRBV28; J gene: TRBJ2-7; clone size: NA; CDR3 protein: CASSLRGYEQYF; CDR3 DNA: TGTGCCAGCAGTCTCAGGGGCTACGAGCAGTACTTC
D gene: NA; V gene: TRBV5-1; J gene: TRBJ2-7; clone size: NA; CDR3 protein: CASSFRLGYYEQYF; CDR3 DNA: TGCGCCAGCAGCTTCCGACTAGGCTACTACGAGCAGTACTTC
D gene: NA; V gene: TRBV4-3; J gene: TRBJ2-5; clone size: NA; CDR3 protein: CASSAQFRDKETQYF; CDR3 DNA: TGCGCCAGCAGCGCACAATTCCGGGACAAAGAGACCCAGTACTTC
D gene: TRBD2; V gene: TRBV6-5; J gene: TRBJ2-7; clone size: NA; CDR3 protein: CASSTSGRTEQYF; CDR3 DNA: TGTGCCAGCAGTACTAGCGGGAGAACCGAGCAGTACTTC
D gene: NA; V gene: TRBV5-1; J gene: TRBJ2-7; clone size: NA; CDR3 protein: CASSTDSWEQYF; CDR3 DNA: TGCGCCAGCAGCACGGACAGTTGGGAGCAGTACTTC
D gene: TRBD2; V gene: TRBV7-9; J gene: TRBJ2-1; clone size: NA; CDR3 protein: CASTWETSGFNEQFF; CDR3 DNA: TGTGCCAGCACCTGGGAGACTAGCGGCTTCAATGAGCAGTTCTTC
D gene: NA; V gene: TRBV5-1; J gene: TRBJ2-6; clone size: NA; CDR3 protein: CASSFRRTAPLVSGANVLTF; CDR3 DNA: TGCGCCAGCAGCTTCCGGAGGACAGCCCCTCTCGTCTCTGGGGCCAACGTCCTGACTTTC
D gene: TRBD1; V gene: TRBV19; J gene: TRBJ1-1; clone size: NA; CDR3 protein: CASNPVGRQGNTEAFF; CDR3 DNA: TGTGCCAGTAATCCTGTGGGGAGACAGGGGAACACTGAAGCTTTCTTT
D gene: NA; V gene: TRBV10-3; J gene: TRBJ2-5; clone size: NA; CDR3 protein: CAISGLGTRGLSETQYF; CDR3 DNA: TGTGCCATCAGTGGCCTGGGGACGCGGGGGCTCTCAGAGACCCAGTACTTC
D gene: NA; V gene: TRBV5-8; J gene: TRBJ1-4; clone size: NA; CDR3 protein: CASSLFHRTNEKLFF; CDR3 DNA: TGTGCCAGCAGCTTGTTTCACAGGACTAATGAAAAACTGTTTTTT
D gene: NA; V gene: TRBV4-1; J gene: TRBJ2-7; clone size: NA; CDR3 protein: CASSQVISYSYEQYF; CDR3 DNA: TGCGCCAGCAGCCAAGTTATTTCTTACTCCTACGAGCAGTACTTC
D gene: TRBD1; V gene: TRBV28; J gene: TRBJ1-2; clone size: NA; CDR3 protein: CASSLRGGAKDGYTF; CDR3 DNA: TGTGCCAGCAGTTTGAGAGGGGGCGCAAAAGATGGCTACACCTTC
D gene: NA; V gene: TRBV6-5; J gene: TRBJ2-3; clone size: NA; CDR3 protein: CASSYSGGLSTDTQYF; CDR3 DNA: TGTGCCAGCAGTTACTCGGGGGGGCTTAGCACAGATACGCAGTATTTT
D gene: TRBD2; V gene: TRBV5-1; J gene: TRBJ2-2; clone size: NA; CDR3 protein: CASSLSLAGNTGELFF; CDR3 DNA: TGCGCCAGCAGCTTGTCGCTAGCGGGTAACACCGGGGAGCTGTTTTTT
D gene: TRBD2; V gene: TRBV7-9; J gene: TRBJ2-1; clone size: NA; CDR3 protein: CASSLGRGASGRENEQFF; CDR3 DNA: TGTGCCAGCAGCTTAGGCCGGGGAGCTAGCGGGAGGGAAAATGAGCAGTTCTTC
D gene: TRBD1; V gene: TRBV9; J gene: TRBJ2-3; clone size: NA; CDR3 protein: CASSIGQGYYTDTQYF; CDR3 DNA: TGTGCCAGCAGCATCGGACAGGGCTACTACACAGATACGCAGTATTTT
D gene: NA; V gene: TRBV28; J gene: TRBJ1-5; clone size: NA; CDR3 protein: CASSSVGQGAAQHF; CDR3 DNA: TGTGCCAGCAGTAGCGTCGGGCAGGGCGCGGCCCAGCATTTT
D gene: TRBD2; V gene: TRBV9; J gene: TRBJ2-2; clone size: NA; CDR3 protein: CASSVDQAGEVTGELFF; CDR3 DNA: TGTGCCAGCAGCGTAGATCAAGCGGGAGAGGTGACAGGGGAGCTGTTTTTT
D gene: NA; V gene: TRBV9; J gene: TRBJ2-3; clone size: NA; CDR3 protein: CASSALGDTQYF; CDR3 DNA: TGTGCCAGCAGCGCGCTAGGCGATACGCAGTATTTT
D gene: TRBD1; V gene: TRBV16; J gene: TRBJ2-3; clone size: NA; CDR3 protein: CASSPPTHRGDTQYF; CDR3 DNA: TGTGCCAGCAGCCCGCCTACCCACAGGGGAGATACGCAGTATTTT
D gene: TRBD1; V gene: TRBV5-8; J gene: TRBJ2-3; clone size: few; CDR3 protein: CASSPTGVGADTQYF; CDR3 DNA: TGTGCCAGCAGCCCGACAGGGGTCGGGGCAGATACGCAGTATTTT
D gene: TRBD1; V gene: TRBV4-3; J gene: TRBJ2-7; clone size: NA; CDR3 protein: CASSQDHRGPNEQYF; CDR3 DNA: TGCGCCAGCAGCCAAGATCACAGGGGCCCGAACGAGCAGTACTTC
D gene: NA; V gene: TRBV21-1; J gene: TRBJ2-3; clone size: few; CDR3 protein: CASSKVGGGRVDTQYF; CDR3 DNA: TGTGCCAGCAGCAAAGTTGGGGGAGGGCGGGTAGATACGCAGTATTTT
D gene: NA; V gene: TRBV6-1; J gene: TRBJ2-2; clone size: NA; CDR3 protein: CASTRQAVTGELFF; CDR3 DNA: TGTGCCAGCACCAGACAGGCGGTCACCGGGGAGCTGTTTTTT
D gene: NA; V gene: TRBV5-1; J gene: TRBJ2-7; clone size: NA; CDR3 protein: CASSLDTRSYEQYF; CDR3 DNA: TGCGCCAGCAGCTTGGATACCAGATCCTACGAGCAGTACTTC
D gene: TRBD1; V gene: TRBV18; J gene: TRBJ1-1; clone size: NA; CDR3 protein: CASSPPETGESGEAFF; CDR3 DNA: TGTGCCAGCTCACCACCGGAGACAGGGGAATCGGGTGAAGCTTTCTTT
D gene: TRBD2; V gene: TRBV2; J gene: TRBJ2-7; clone size: NA; CDR3 protein: CASYDLGGRAAEQYF; CDR3 DNA: TGTGCCAGCTACGACCTCGGCGGGAGGGCCGCCGAGCAGTACTTC
D gene: NA; V gene: TRBV19; J gene: TRBJ1-6; clone size: NA; CDR3 protein: CASTLRGVYNSPLHF; CDR3 DNA: TGTGCCAGTACCCTCCGGGGGGTCTATAATTCACCCCTCCACTTT
D gene: TRBD2; V gene: TRBV13; J gene: TRBJ2-1; clone size: NA; CDR3 protein: CASSFRPSGIVEQFF; CDR3 DNA: TGTGCCAGCAGCTTTAGGCCTAGCGGGATCGTTGAGCAGTTCTTC
D gene: NA; V gene: TRBV30; J gene: TRBJ2-2; clone size: NA; CDR3 protein: CAWDRLNTGELFF; CDR3 DNA: TGTGCCTGGGACAGATTGAACACCGGGGAGCTGTTTTTT
D gene: NA; V gene: TRBV4-2; J gene: TRBJ1-5; clone size: NA; CDR3 protein: CASSHLGVPNQPQHF; CDR3 DNA: TGTGCCAGCAGCCACCTCGGGGTTCCCAATCAGCCCCAGCATTTT
D gene: TRBD1; V gene: TRBV6-1; J gene: TRBJ1-2; clone size: NA; CDR3 protein: CASSHGTGGSGYTF; CDR3 DNA: TGTGCCAGCAGTCACGGGACAGGGGGCTCGGGCTACACCTTC
D gene: TRBD2; V gene: TRBV6-1; J gene: TRBJ2-7; clone size: NA; CDR3 protein: CASSEARAGGAYEQYF; CDR3 DNA: TGTGCCAGCAGTGAAGCGAGGGCGGGAGGAGCCTACGAGCAGTACTTC
D gene: TRBD2; V gene: TRBV7-9; J gene: TRBJ2-7; clone size: NA; CDR3 protein: CASSSLAGLYEQYF; CDR3 DNA: TGTGCCAGCAGCTCACTAGCGGGCCTCTACGAGCAGTACTTC
D gene: TRBD1; V gene: TRBV11-2; J gene: TRBJ2-7; clone size: NA; CDR3 protein: CASSSLDRGLYEQYF; CDR3 DNA: TGTGCCAGCAGCTCCCTGGACAGGGGGCTGTACGAGCAGTACTTC
D gene: NA; V gene: TRBV28; J gene: TRBJ2-1; clone size: few; CDR3 protein: CASSYYREVGNEQFF; CDR3 DNA: TGTGCCAGCAGTTATTATCGGGAAGTTGGCAATGAGCAGTTCTTC
D gene: TRBD2; V gene: TRBV4-1; J gene: TRBJ2-2; clone size: NA; CDR3 protein: CASSQVWLAGDTGELFF; CDR3 DNA: TGCGCCAGCAGCCAAGTATGGCTAGCGGGAGACACCGGGGAGCTGTTTTTT
D gene: TRBD1; V gene: TRBV5-1; J gene: TRBJ2-1; clone size: NA; CDR3 protein: CASSGIDRGDNEQFF; CDR3 DNA: TGCGCCAGCAGCGGGATAGACAGGGGAGATAATGAGCAGTTCTTC
D gene: NA; V gene: TRBV6-5; J gene: TRBJ2-7; clone size: few; CDR3 protein: CASSLRGQGNYEQYF; CDR3 DNA: TGTGCCAGCAGTCTTCGGGGTCAGGGGAACTACGAGCAGTACTTC
D gene: TRBD1; V gene: TRBV29-1; J gene: TRBJ2-7; clone size: few; CDR3 protein: CSVPGQGAYEQYF; CDR3 DNA: TGCAGCGTCCCGGGACAGGGGGCTTACGAGCAGTACTTC
D gene: NA; V gene: TRBV6-5; J gene: TRBJ2-7; clone size: NA; CDR3 protein: CASSYSKSGSYEQYF; CDR3 DNA: TGTGCCAGCAGTTACTCGAAATCAGGGTCCTACGAGCAGTACTTC
D gene: TRBD2; V gene: TRBV10-3; J gene: TRBJ2-7; clone size: NA; CDR3 protein: CAISEGTGGYEQYF; CDR3 DNA: TGTGCCATCAGTGAGGGGACGGGGGGCTACGAGCAGTACTTC
D gene: NA; V gene: TRBV7-6; J gene: TRBJ2-7; clone size: NA; CDR3 protein: CASSPSLGTSRYEQYF; CDR3 DNA: TGTGCCAGCAGCCCCTCCCTTGGGACAAGCCGCTACGAGCAGTACTTC
D gene: NA; V gene: TRBV5-6; J gene: TRBJ1-1; clone size: few; CDR3 protein: CASSSRVGTEAFF; CDR3 DNA: TGTGCCAGCAGCTCGCGGGTTGGCACTGAAGCTTTCTTT